Below, 28 T cell receptor beta chains from the same sample are listed, as sequenced in a study of shared clonotypes between healthy human individuals. Clones were sequenced by immunoSEQ multiplex PCR, and TCRdb holds only the in-frame ones, with some missing. The sample records some 2.1 million clones, 85% to 95% being singletons. CD45RO-negative, CCR7-positively selected cells formed the naive CD8 fraction, excluding terminally differentiated effector memory CD45RA+ cells. The sequencing sample was made of naive CD8+ T cells from PBMCs. Every receptor here comes from a man between 18 and 35 years old in good health. Some clones in this sample may be carry-over from other donors' samples.

Worth noting for this clone: Other DNA sequences from this sample encode an identical CDR3 as well. For the CDR3, the DNA is TGTGCCAGCAGCTTGGGCGGCACCGGGGAGCTGTTTTTT. Its translation is CASSLGGTGELFF. The chain has TRBV11-2 and TRBJ2-2; D gene ambiguous. This CDR3 region has 13 residues. V gave up 3 bases and J gave up 4 bases, with 6 bases separating them. CDR1 is SGHAT and CDR2 is FQNNGV in the germline V gene. Filled out from reference TRBV11-2 and TRBJ2-2, the complete variable domain reads EAGVAQSPRYKIIEKRQSVAFWCNPISGHATLYWYQQILGQGPKLLIQFQNNGVVDDSQLPKDRFSAERLKGVDSTLKIQPAKLEDSAVYLCASSLGGTGELFFGEGSRLTVL.

V gene TRBV10-3 combines with J gene TRBJ2-3; 10 positions match TRBD2. The CDR3 consists of 16 residues. J was trimmed by 2 bases and V by 6 bases; bases with no gene match: 8. CDR1 and CDR2 from the germline V gene are ENHRY and SYGVKD. CDR3 DNA sequence: TGTGCCATCAGGGCGACTAGCGGGCGCTTCACAGATACGCAGTATTTT. It yields the protein CAIRATSGRFTDTQYF.

The sample holds one count of this clone. This chain joins TRBV19 and TRBJ2-3; TRBD2 might be the D (7 bases). The CDR3 is made up of 19 amino acids. The V end was cut by 3 bases, the J end by 4 bases, with 26 bases between. The germline V gene encodes CDR1 LNHDA and CDR2 SQIVND (reference sequence). The CDR3 here is CASSMRVTGLPGGADTQYF. Written as DNA, the CDR3 is TGTGCCAGTAGTATGAGAGTTACGGGACTCCCGGGGGGCGCAGATACGCAGTATTTT.

This clone was recorded once. The chain recombines TRBV19 with TRBJ2-1, with no clear D. Germline V gene data show CDR1 as LNHDA and CDR2 as SQIVND (reference sequence). V lost 5 bases to trimming and J lost 3 bases, with 14 bases between them. This CDR3 is 15 amino acids long. CDR3 residues: CASSSLPLGYNEQFF. As DNA, the CDR3 is TGTGCCAGTAGTTCGCTCCCCCTTGGCTACAATGAGCAGTTCTTC.

V usage is TRBV29-1 and J usage is TRBJ2-2, with 7 bases that match TRBD1. Trimming cost V 7 bases and J 1 base; bases outside gene matches: 6. CDR3 length: 14 residues. CDR1 is SQVTM and CDR2 is ANQGSEA in the germline V gene. The CDR3 sequence: CSAAGTENTGELFF. CDR3 coding DNA: TGCAGCGCTGCCGGGACAGAGAACACCGGGGAGCTGTTTTTT.

The CDR3 bases are TGTGCCAGCAGCGTCTCCGGGACAGGGTTAGATACGCAGTATTTT. Translation gives CASSVSGTGLDTQYF. The chain carries TRBV9 and TRBJ2-3; 9 nucleotides align to TRBD1. CDR1 is SGDLS, CDR2 YYNGEE, per germline. The CDR3 length is 15 residues. The V and J ends lost 2 bases and 5 bases, in that order; junction bases with no gene match: 6.

This clone has a handful of counts. The same CDR3 is also encoded by other DNA sequences in this sample. CDR3: CASSLYRYNEQFF. The CDR3 DNA reads as TGTGCCAGCAGTTTATACAGGTACAATGAGCAGTTCTTC. The chain recombines TRBV27 with TRBJ2-1, with a weak D call TRBD1 (5 bases). V was trimmed by 1 base and J by 4 bases, leaving 5 bases between them. The CDR3 consists of 13 residues. The germline gives CDR1 MNHEY, CDR2 SMNVEV (reference sequence).

This sequence joins TRBV6-4 and TRBJ2-1; D not certain. Germline values: CDR1 MRHNA, CDR2 SNTAGT. Deletions cut 0 bases from V and 2 bases from J, with 8 bases between. This CDR3 spans 15 amino acids. CDR3 bases: TGTGCCAGCAGTGACTCGATTCGGACCTACAATGAGCAGTTCTTC. Its protein product is CASSDSIRTYNEQFF.

The V gene is TRBV5-4, the J gene TRBJ2-7, with 7 nucleotides matching TRBD2. The CDR3 spans 16 residues. Germline loops: CDR1 SGHNT, CDR2 YYREEE (reference sequence). The V segment lost 2 bases and the J segment 0 bases; nucleotides outside the gene matches: 8. The CDR3 loop is CASSFLGEGFSYEQYF. CDR3 DNA sequence: TGTGCCAGCAGCTTTTTAGGGGAGGGATTCTCCTACGAGCAGTACTTC.

The genes are TRBV7-2 and TRBJ2-5, with no clear D. The CDR3 is 9 amino acids. V dropped 8 bases and J dropped 4 bases, with 2 bases sitting between them. Per germline, CDR1 SGHTA and CDR2 FQGNSA. Here the CDR3 reads CASGETQYF. For the CDR3, the DNA is TGTGCCAGCGGAGAGACCCAGTACTTC. The complete variable domain, with remaining parts taken from reference TRBV7-2 and TRBJ2-5, reads GAGVSQSPSNKVTEKGKDVELRCDPISGHTALYWYRQSLGQGLEFLIYFQGNSAPDKSGLPSDRFSAERTGGSVSTLTIQRTQQEDSAVYLCASGETQYFGPGTRLLVL.

The chain links TRBV27 to TRBJ2-1, with a weak D call TRBD2 (6 bases). Trimming took 7 bases from V and 0 from J, leaving 19 bases between them. Looked up from germline, CDR1 is MNHEY and CDR2 is SMNVEV (reference sequence). The CDR3 loop spans 17 amino acids. The CDR3 nucleotides read TGTGCCAGCACCCCAACTTGGGGGGTGAGCTCCTACAATGAGCAGTTCTTC. It codes for CASTPTWGVSSYNEQFF.

The chain couples TRBV28 to TRBJ1-4; D is perhaps TRBD1 (5 bases). The CDR3 is 15 residues long. V lost 3 bases and J lost 7, with 15 bases in between. The germline gives CDR1 MDHEN, CDR2 SYDVKM. CDR3 region: CASSLGDSSSEKLFF. As DNA, the CDR3 is TGTGCCAGCAGTTTGGGAGACAGTAGTAGTGAAAAACTGTTTTTT. Full variable domain (outside the CDR3, taken from reference TRBV28 and TRBJ1-4): DVKVTQSSRYLVKRTGEKVFLECVQDMDHENMFWYRQDPGLGLRLIYFSYDVKMKEKGDIPEGYSVSREKKERFSLILESASTNQTSMYLCASSLGDSSSEKLFFGSGTQLSVL.

The chain is built from TRBV4-2 and TRBJ2-7, with D perhaps TRBD2 (5 bases). The germline V gene has CDR1 LGHNA and CDR2 YNFKEQ. The CDR3 consists of 19 residues. V was pared by 1 base and J by 2 bases, with 24 bases between. CDR3 in DNA: TGTGCCAGCAGCCAAGTGCGGCTGACCAGCGGATCCACCACCTACGAGCAGTACTTC. Translated, it gives CASSQVRLTSGSTTYEQYF.

The CDR3 sequence is CASSFGTGEGYTF. CDR3 bases: TGTGCCAGCAGCTTCGGGACAGGGGAAGGCTACACCTTC. The V and J genes are TRBV5-4 and TRBJ1-2; 10 bases are a match to TRBD1. CDR1 SGHNT and CDR2 YYREEE come from the germline V gene (reference sequence). After removal of 2 bases from V and 8 bases from J, the junction contained 3 bases not matched to a gene. The CDR3 consists of 13 residues.

The rearrangement uses TRBV5-1 and TRBJ2-7; 13 nucleotides match TRBD2. The CDR3 extends over 16 amino acids. Germline CDR1 SGHRS, CDR2 YFSETQ. The junction had 7 bases not matched to a gene; V was cut back by 4 bases and J by 3 bases. CDR3 residues: CASSGTSGRALYEQYF. DNA of the CDR3: TGCGCCAGCAGCGGAACTAGCGGGAGGGCCCTCTACGAGCAGTACTTC.

This sequence joins TRBV27 and TRBJ1-1; D may be TRBD1 (5 bases). V lost 4 bases to trimming and J lost 3 bases, with 18 bases between them. The CDR3 runs to 16 residues. CDR1 and CDR2 from the germline V gene are MNHEY and SMNVEV (reference sequence). This CDR3 is CASSSGAGGGDTEAFF. The DNA for the CDR3 is TGTGCCAGCAGTTCCGGGGCGGGGGGAGGTGACACTGAAGCTTTCTTT.

This rearrangement joins TRBV4-2 to TRBJ2-1; 12 bases line up with TRBD2. Germline loops: CDR1 LGHNA, CDR2 YNFKEQ. The CDR3 loop spans 17 amino acids. J was trimmed by 0 bases and V by 1 base; bases with no gene match: 1. For the CDR3, the DNA is TGTGCCAGCAGCCAAGGACTAGCGGGGGTCTCCTACAATGAGCAGTTCTTC. It yields the protein CASSQGLAGVSYNEQFF.

The chain combines TRBV27 with TRBJ1-4, with D unclear. V was shortened by 2 bases and J by 3 bases, with 10 bases between the two germline ends. This CDR3 has 15 residues. The germline V gene has CDR1 MNHEY and CDR2 SMNVEV (reference sequence). The CDR3 region is CASSLRRQANEKLFF. CDR3 DNA sequence: TGTGCCAGCAGTTTAAGGAGGCAGGCTAATGAAAAACTGTTTTTT. Full variable domain (remainder filled in from reference TRBV27 and TRBJ1-4): EAQVTQNPRYLITVTGKKLTVTCSQNMNHEYMSWYRQDPGLGLRQIYYSMNVEVTDKGDVPEGYKVSRKEKRNFPLILESPSPNQTSLYFCASSLRRQANEKLFFGSGTQLSVL.

The chain links TRBV6-6 to TRBJ2-3; D may be TRBD1 or TRBD2 (5 bases each). The CDR3 covers 16 residues. The germline CDR1 and CDR2 sequences are MNHNY and SVGAGI (reference sequence). Trimming removed 0 bases at V and 3 bases at J, with 13 bases between. The DNA of the CDR3 is TGTGCCAGCAGTTACTCATTCGGGGCAGCAACAGATACGCAGTATTTT. Its translation is CASSYSFGAATDTQYF.

On this clone: At one end, the junction sequence differs from germline, possibly due to a read error. The rearrangement joins TRBV19 to TRBJ1-1; 7 nucleotides match TRBD1. From germline, CDR1 is LNHDA and CDR2 SQIVND (reference sequence). The CDR3 loop spans 14 amino acids. The CDR3 sequence is CASSIQGGNIEAFF. The CDR3 bases are TGTGCCAGTAGTATTCAGGGGGGGAACATTGAAGCTTTCTTT.

Details on this clone: This sample includes further DNA sequences coding for the same CDR3. The genes are TRBV27 and TRBJ1-1; 7 bases line up with TRBD1. The CDR3 runs to 12 residues. Germline CDR1 is MNHEY and CDR2 is SMNVEV (reference sequence). Trimming cost V 5 bases and J 8 bases; bases outside gene matches: 5. CDR3: CASSLTGVEAFF. CDR3 coding DNA: TGTGCCAGCAGTCTCACAGGGGTAGAAGCTTTCTTT.

As DNA, the CDR3 is TGTGCCAGCAGCTCGAGGCTGCTAGCGGGAGGAAATGAGCAGTTCTTC. The encoded protein is CASSSRLLAGGNEQFF. The chain employs TRBV7-2 and TRBJ2-1; 11 nucleotides match TRBD2. CDR1 and CDR2 (germline): SGHTA, FQGNSA. The V and J ends lost 4 bases and 7 bases, in that order; junction bases with no gene match: 9. There are 16 residues in the CDR3.

V is TRBV6-1 and J is TRBJ1-1; no clear D. Germline assignment: CDR1 MNHNS and CDR2 SASEGT. The germline V and J ends were trimmed by 3 bases and 0 bases, with 11 bases remaining between them. The CDR3 covers 15 residues. The CDR3 loop reads CASSDVGDMNTEAFF. CDR3 DNA sequence: TGTGCCAGCAGTGACGTGGGCGACATGAACACTGAAGCTTTCTTT.

The J gene is TRBJ1-2, the V gene TRBV11-1; 10 bases agree with TRBD1. The CDR3 has 15 amino acids. Trimming removed 5 bases from V and 6 bases from J; junction bases left unmatched: 9. Germline V gene lookup returns CDR1 SGHAT and CDR2 FQDESV (reference sequence). In DNA, the CDR3 is TGTGCCAGCAGCCTCCTGACAGGGGGCCCAGATGGCTACACCTTC. This translates into CASSLLTGGPDGYTF.

A single count supports this clone. The V call is TRBV10-3, the J call TRBJ1-2, with D perhaps TRBD1 (5 bases). V lost 5 bases, J lost 3 bases, and 13 bases lay in between. The germline V gene encodes CDR1 ENHRY and CDR2 SYGVKD. This CDR3 region has 14 residues. CDR3: CAISSGDLDYGYTF. The CDR3 bases are TGTGCCATCAGTTCGGGGGACCTGGACTATGGCTACACCTTC.

The chain uses TRBV28 and TRBJ2-7; 11 bases fit TRBD1. With V trimmed by 5 bases and J by 3 bases, 18 bases remained unmatched. This CDR3 spans 19 amino acids. Per germline, CDR1 MDHEN and CDR2 SYDVKM. CDR3 protein: CASSAPGQGDWTRLYEQYF. The CDR3 coding sequence is TGTGCCAGCAGTGCACCGGGACAGGGGGACTGGACTAGACTCTACGAGCAGTACTTC.

The chain uses TRBV5-5 and TRBJ2-3; 13 bases map to TRBD2. The CDR3 extends over 15 amino acids. The V gene's germline CDR1 is SGHKS and CDR2 YYEKEE (reference sequence). The V segment lost 1 base and the J segment 11 bases; nucleotides outside the gene matches: 7. Here the CDR3 DNA reads TGTGCCAGCAGCTTGACTAGCGGGAGGGAGCCTTGGCAGTATTTT. This codes for CASSLTSGREPWQYF.

The chain has TRBV4-3 and TRBJ2-2; D may be TRBD2 (6 bases). This CDR3 region has 16 residues. Per the germline V gene, CDR1 is LGHNA and CDR2 is YSLEER. The V and J ends lost 4 bases and 0 bases respectively, with 12 bases between them. CDR3 DNA sequence: TGCGCCAGCAGCCCAGCCGCGGGAACGAACACCGGGGAGCTGTTTTTT. Residues: CASSPAAGTNTGELFF.